The rows below give T cell receptor beta chains drawn from one sample of a study of T-cell reconstitution after alpha-beta-depleted transplantation in children. TCRdb itself ran the PCR reads through MiXCR, one entry per CDR3 protein. The sample has about 980,000 distinct CDR3 sequences; about 31% are singletons. Sequences were derived from PBMCs, mostly from graft donor cells, sampled 360 days after TCRalphabeta/CD19-depleted stem cell transplant. These TCRs come from a boy in the first two years of life who had a stem cell transplant for SCID, so the T cells may come from the graft donor. The CDR3 runs from the conserved cysteine through the conserved F or W. A D gene is named only where the DNA matches it firmly. Only part of the rows carry a size: once, few, many, or a class if the clone is expanded.

CDR3 protein | CDR3 DNA | J gene | V gene | clone size | D gene
CASSATAADSYEQYF | TGTGCCAGCAGCGCGACGGCTGCCGACTCCTACGAGCAGTACTTC | TRBJ2-7 | TRBV7-2 | NA | NA
CASSLMPAEIYGYTF | TGTGCCAGCAGTTTAATGCCGGCGGAAATCTATGGCTACACCTTC | TRBJ1-2 | TRBV12-3/TRBV12-4 | NA | NA
CASSPPNRGLSYEQYF | TGTGCCAGCAGTCCACCAAACAGGGGGCTTAGCTACGAGCAGTACTTC | TRBJ2-7 | TRBV28 | few | TRBD1
CASSPQGILNNEQFF | TGTGCCAGCAGTCCACAGGGTATACTAAACAATGAGCAGTTCTTC | TRBJ2-1 | TRBV6-2/TRBV6-3 | few | NA
CASGTVTYEQYF | TGTGCCAGCGGGACAGTGACCTACGAGCAGTACTTC | TRBJ2-7 | TRBV7-9 | many | TRBD1
CASSSQRGGGADTQYF | TGTGCCAGCAGCTCCCAGCGGGGGGGTGGGGCAGATACGCAGTATTTT | TRBJ2-3 | TRBV7-2 | few | TRBD2
CASSEYPGGLDSPLHF | TGCGCCAGCAGCGAATATCCCGGGGGCCTGGATTCACCCCTCCACTTT | TRBJ1-6 | TRBV5-1 | NA | NA
CASSAGANTGELFF | TGTGCCAGCAGTGCAGGGGCGAACACCGGGGAGCTGTTTTTT | TRBJ2-2 | TRBV2 | few | NA
CASRGEGADTQYF | TGTGCCAGCCGGGGGGAAGGGGCAGATACGCAGTATTTT | TRBJ2-3 | TRBV10-3 | few | TRBD2
CASSLELGANTEAFF | TGTGCCAGCAGCTTAGAGCTGGGGGCGAACACTGAAGCTTTCTTT | TRBJ1-1 | TRBV7-9 | NA | NA
CASSLAISKGGYEQYF | TGTGCCAGCAGCTTAGCAATTAGCAAGGGGGGGTACGAGCAGTACTTC | TRBJ2-7 | TRBV7-2 | NA | NA